The 21 T cell receptor beta chains reported below all come from one sample, sequenced in a study of blood T cell repertoires in COVID-19. The repertoire was sequenced with immunoSEQ multiplex PCR; TCRdb's copy has only in-frame clones and lacks some. The data show hundreds of thousands of clones, about 91% seen once. Sequencing was performed on peripheral blood. The receptor source for this set is a woman in her twenties or thirties with COVID-19, enrolled during active disease.

The rearrangement links TRBV5-1 to TRBJ2-1; 7 bases map to TRBD2. Germline V gives CDR1 SGHRS, CDR2 YFSETQ. This CDR3 comprises 15 residues. The trim removed 3 bases at V and 4 bases at J, leaving 7 bases unmatched. CDR3 nucleotide sequence: TGCGCCAGCAGCTCGAGCGGGATGGGGTACAATGAGCAGTTCTTC. This translates into CASSSSGMGYNEQFF. The variable domain in full, with the rest retrieved from reference TRBV5-1 and TRBJ2-1, is KAGVTQTPRYLIKTRGQQVTLSCSPISGHRSVSWYQQTPGQGLQFLFEYFSETQRNKGNFPGRFSGRQFSNSRSEMNVSTLELGDSALYLCASSSSGMGYNEQFFGPGTRLTVL.

This chain joins TRBV10-1 and TRBJ2-1, with TRBD1 identical over 8 bases. In germline, CDR1 is WNHNN, CDR2 SYGVQD (reference sequence). The CDR3 spans 15 residues. V was pared by 2 bases and J by 4 bases, with 4 bases of the junction left unmatched. The CDR3 nucleotides read TGCGCCAGCAGTGAGGGACAGGGTATATACAATGAGCAGTTCTTC. Amino acid sequence: CASSEGQGIYNEQFF.

The V call is TRBV18, the J call TRBJ2-7, with 12 bases aligning to TRBD1. The CDR3 extends over 12 amino acids. V lost 6 bases and J lost 6; bases outside the gene matches: 0. Germline CDR1 reads KGHSH; CDR2 reads LQKENI. CDR3 protein: CASSGQGAEQYF. The DNA for the CDR3 is TGTGCCAGCTCGGGACAGGGGGCCGAGCAGTACTTC.

In this sample, this clone turned up once. The J gene is TRBJ2-1, the V gene TRBV5-1; no clear D gene. V shed 4 bases and J shed 8 bases, with 16 bases lying between them. The V gene's germline CDR1 is SGHRS and CDR2 YFSETQ. The length of the CDR3 is 14 residues. The CDR3 here is CASSQRVRWDEQFF. In DNA form, the CDR3 reads TGCGCCAGCAGCCAACGGGTAAGATGGGATGAGCAGTTCTTC.

This clone has a single count. This rearrangement joins TRBV6-5 to TRBJ2-5; 9 nucleotides align to TRBD2. CDR1 is MNHEY, CDR2 SVGAGI, per germline. V was pared by 5 bases and J by 2 bases, with 3 bases of the junction left unmatched. This CDR3 is 14 amino acids long. The CDR3 DNA reads as TGTGCCAGCAGTCCCACTAGCGGGCAAGAGACCCAGTACTTC. It specifies CASSPTSGQETQYF.

This clone occurred once. This chain links TRBV6-7 with TRBJ1-4; 8 bases match TRBD1. TRBV6-7 is identified as an open reading frame with a role that is uncertain. Germline trimming cut 2 bases from V and 0 bases from J; bases unmatched to any gene: 5. The CDR3 totals 17 residues. The CDR3, as DNA: TGTGCCAGCAGTTACCCGGACAGGGAAACAACTAATGAAAAACTGTTTTTT. This translates into CASSYPDRETTNEKLFF.

The chain couples TRBV19 to TRBJ1-1; TRBD1 matches 7 bases. J was trimmed by 0 bases and V by 4 bases; bases with no gene match: 5. The CDR3 runs 15 residues. The germline V gene has CDR1 LNHDA and CDR2 SQIVND (reference sequence). The CDR3 spells CASSRRGQMNTEAFF. The CDR3 DNA reads TGTGCCAGTAGTAGGAGGGGACAGATGAACACTGAAGCTTTCTTT.

The gene calls are TRBV6-6 and TRBJ1-2; 7 positions match TRBD1. CDR3 length: 14 residues. Germline lookup yields CDR1 MNHNY and CDR2 SVGAGI (reference sequence). V was pared by 5 bases and J by 2 bases, with 5 bases of the junction left unmatched. CDR3 bases: TGTGCCAGCAGTCAGTCGACAGGGAACTATGGCTACACCTTC. It encodes CASSQSTGNYGYTF.

The chain is built from TRBV7-9 and TRBJ2-5; 7 bases are a match to TRBD1. The CDR3 is made up of 13 amino acids. J was trimmed by 7 bases and V by 6 bases; bases with no gene match: 8. The germline CDR1 and CDR2 sequences are SEHNR and FQNEAQ (reference sequence). CDR3 loop: CASSFTGDRTQYF. As DNA, the CDR3 is TGTGCCAGCAGTTTCACAGGGGATCGGACCCAGTACTTC. The full variable domain, with the rest looked up from reference TRBV7-9 and TRBJ2-5, is DTGVSQNPRHKITKRGQNVTFRCDPISEHNRLYWYRQTLGQGPEFLTYFQNEAQLEKSRLLSDRFSAERPKGSFSTLEIQRTEQGDSAMYLCASSFTGDRTQYFGPGTRLLVL.

This chain connects TRBV6-2 or TRBV6-3 to TRBJ2-1; 7 nucleotides align to TRBD2. This CDR3 comprises 16 residues. Germline lookup yields CDR1 MNHEY and CDR2 SVGEGT. V shed 5 bases and J 1 base; nucleotides not matched to a gene: 8. The CDR3 protein is CASSANLAVSYNEQFF. As DNA, the CDR3 is TGTGCCAGCAGTGCTAATCTAGCGGTATCCTACAATGAGCAGTTCTTC.

This clone was seen just once. The gene calls are TRBV5-6 and TRBJ2-1, with D possibly matching TRBD2 (6 bases). This CDR3 is built from 16 residues. Germline V CDR1 and CDR2: SGHDT, YYEEEE. Trimming left V 4 bases short and J 0 bases short, with 14 bases between. The CDR3 DNA follows: TGTGCCAGCAGCCTAATAGCGGTCGGCTCCTACAATGAGCAGTTCTTC. Translated: CASSLIAVGSYNEQFF.

The chain has TRBV4-2 and TRBJ2-1; 11 positions match TRBD1. Trimming cost V 1 base and J 6 bases; bases outside gene matches: 14. CDR1 is LGHNA, CDR2 YNFKEQ, per germline. The length of the CDR3 is 19 residues. Written as DNA, the CDR3 is TGTGCCAGCAGCCAAGTTTTTTACTCCGGACAGGGGGCTATCAATGAGCAGTTCTTC. It specifies CASSQVFYSGQGAINEQFF.

The rearrangement links TRBV11-3 to TRBJ2-1; TRBD2 aligns across 11 bases. The V segment lost 1 base and the J segment 0 bases; nucleotides outside the gene matches: 8. Per germline, CDR1 SGHNT and CDR2 YENEEA. The CDR3 totals 19 residues. CDR3 in DNA: TGTGCCAGCAGCTTAGTAGGACTAGCGGGCTTCAGCTCCTACAATGAGCAGTTCTTC. Its protein product is CASSLVGLAGFSSYNEQFF.

This chain uses TRBV9 with TRBJ2-5; a possible D gene is TRBD1 (5 bases). CDR1 SGDLS and CDR2 YYNGEE come from the germline V gene. The CDR3 consists of 14 residues. Trimming took off 0 bases at V and 0 bases at J, with 6 bases between the two ends. CDR3 protein: CASSVAGNQETQYF. The DNA for the CDR3 is TGTGCCAGCAGCGTAGCAGGGAACCAAGAGACCCAGTACTTC.

The rearrangement links TRBV5-4 to TRBJ2-5; 8 nucleotides agree with TRBD1. Germline CDR1 and CDR2: SGHNT and YYREEE (reference sequence). The CDR3 is made up of 14 amino acids. The V gene end was trimmed by 2 bases and the J gene end by 5 bases; junction bases not matched to a gene: 5. The CDR3: CASSFAWDRETQYF. CDR3 DNA sequence: TGTGCCAGCAGCTTCGCGTGGGACAGGGAGACCCAGTACTTC.

Regarding this clone: The germline gene is not matched at one end of the junction; a read error may be the cause. The chain combines TRBV15 with TRBJ2-7; 8 nucleotides match TRBD1. This CDR3 has 14 amino acids. The germline gives CDR1 LNHNV, CDR2 YYDKDF (reference sequence). The CDR3 spells CANSVGTGYYEQYF. The CDR3 DNA sequence: TGTGCCAACAGCGTGGGGACAGGATACTACGAGCAGTACTTC. Drawing the rest from reference TRBV15 and TRBJ2-7, the complete variable domain is DAMVIQNPRYQVTQFGKPVTLSCSQTLNHNVMYWYQQKSSQAPKLLFHYYDKDFNNEADTPDNFQSRRPNTSFCFLDIRSPGLGDTAMYLCANSVGTGYYEQYFGPGTRLTVT.

This clone was detected once. The CDR3 DNA is TGTGCCAGCAGCCAACCACCCGCTAGCGGGATGACCGGGGAGCTGTTTTTT. Translation: CASSQPPASGMTGELFF. The chain is built from TRBV14 and TRBJ2-2, with TRBD2 matching 9 bases. CDR3 length: 17 amino acids. Losses at the gene ends were 2 bases for V and 5 bases for J; bases not matched to a gene: 9. Germline values: CDR1 SGHDN, CDR2 FVKESK.

This sequence joins TRBV6-5 and TRBJ2-3, with 8 bases identical to TRBD2. V was clipped by 0 bases and J by 8 bases; unmatched bases: 10. There are 16 residues in the CDR3. In germline, CDR1 is MNHEY, CDR2 SVGAGI. The CDR3 sequence is CASSYSSGATYGTQYF. CDR3 sequence (DNA): TGTGCCAGCAGTTACTCTAGCGGGGCGACCTATGGTACGCAGTATTTT.

V usage is TRBV28 and J usage is TRBJ1-1; D not resolved. The germline gives CDR1 MDHEN, CDR2 SYDVKM. The CDR3 is 12 amino acids. The V end was cut by 7 bases, the J end by 0 bases, with 6 bases between. The CDR3 DNA sequence: TGTGCCAGCAAGTACTTGAACACTGAAGCTTTCTTT. It translates to CASKYLNTEAFF.

This chain uses TRBV4-1 with TRBJ1-5, with 8 bases aligning to TRBD1. The germline V gene has CDR1 MGHRA and CDR2 YSYEKL. The CDR3 has 17 residues. With V trimmed by 3 bases and J by 6 bases, 13 bases remained unmatched. CDR3 DNA sequence: TGCGCCAGCAGCCATCCCCGAGGACAGGGAAGTATTCAGCCCCAGCATTTT. Protein: CASSHPRGQGSIQPQHF.

Turning to this clone: Other nucleotide sequences from this sample produce the same CDR3. The V and J genes are TRBV29-1 and TRBJ2-2, with D perhaps TRBD2 (7 bases). CDR3 length equals 13 residues. V was cut by 3 bases and J by 5 bases, with 10 bases left in between. Germline-derived CDR1 and CDR2 are SQVTM and ANQGSEA. The CDR3, as DNA: TGCAGCGTTGACAGGGGAGGGACCGGGGAGCTGTTTTTT. Its protein product is CSVDRGGTGELFF.